Described below is a single T cell receptor (beta chain) sequence and its context. Its specificity is unknown. One junction end disagrees with the germline gene, perhaps due to a read error. This sample was taken from a study of T-cell reconstitution after alpha-beta-depleted transplantation in children. Study-wide results and limits: A year post-transplant, T-cell counts and diversity derived mostly from newly produced T cells. Reports say that about two months after transplant, the alpha-beta T cells came out of several hundred graft clones that had expanded.

Using unique molecular identifiers, the investigators prepared the TCRbeta library. TCRdb fed the PCR reads into MiXCR, producing one record per CDR3 protein. The sample has over 400,000 distinct CDR3 sequences; approximately 41% are singletons. CDR3 length: 11 residues. CDR1 and CDR2 from the germline V gene are WSHSY and SAAADI. The input for sequencing was PBMCs, taken before TCRalphabeta/CD19-depleted stem cell transplant. The receptor was isolated from a girl aged 2-10 years with aplastic anemia, due to receive a stem cell transplant. The V and J genes are TRBV10-2 and TRBJ2-3; D remains ambiguous. The CDR3: CASTEKTIQSF. The CDR3 DNA is TGCGCCAGCACGGAGAAGACGATCCAGTCTTTT.